Below, 32 T cell receptor beta chains from the same sample are listed, as sequenced in a study of Graves' ophthalmopathy and Graves' hyperthyroidism. As the template, RNA transcripts were used to amplify TCR beta CDR3 regions. HTBI primers were used in a first-round RT-PCR, which preceded a second-round multiplex PCR. MiXCR, applied by TCRdb to the multiplex PCR reads, yields one record per CDR3 protein. The repertoire holds 200,000 to 250,000 distinct CDR3 sequences, with roughly 21% as singletons. Sequenced material: peripheral blood. Receptors were obtained from a woman aged 50 to 65 with Graves' ophthalmopathy.

This clonotype was counted at least ten times. The rearrangement joins TRBV19 to TRBJ2-7, with D possibly TRBD1 on 6 matching bases. The CDR3 is made up of 16 amino acids. V was pared by 4 bases and J by 4 bases, with 20 bases between. Germline V gene lookup returns CDR1 LNHDA and CDR2 SQIVND (reference sequence). The CDR3 reads CASSNTPGTSQYEQYF. The CDR3 bases are TGTGCCAGTAGTAACACGCCCGGGACATCTCAGTACGAGCAGTACTTC. Combining the CDR3 with reference TRBV19 and TRBJ2-7 gives the whole variable domain DGGITQSPKYLFRKEGQNVTLSCEQNLNHDAMYWYRQDPGQGLRLIYYSQIVNDFQKGDIAEGYSVSREKKESFPLTVTSAQKNPTAFYLCASSNTPGTSQYEQYFGPGTRLTVT.

This clonotype showed up many times. This chain connects TRBV12-3 or TRBV12-4 to TRBJ1-2; the D is unclear. The V gene lost 3 bases and the J gene lost 3 bases, with 5 bases spanning the gap. The CDR3 runs 12 residues. DNA for the CDR3: TGTGCCAGCAGTTTTGGGGACTATGGCTACACCTTC. Translated: CASSFGDYGYTF.

The rearrangement joins TRBV27 to TRBJ1-5; no definite D call. From germline, CDR1 is MNHEY and CDR2 SMNVEV (reference sequence). The germline V and J ends were trimmed by 5 bases and 6 bases, with 11 bases remaining between them. The CDR3 extends over 13 amino acids. CDR3: CASSLRRPQPQHF. DNA of the CDR3: TGTGCCAGCAGTCTCCGACGGCCTCAGCCCCAGCATTTT.

This clonotype has at least ten counts. This chain joins TRBV12-3 or TRBV12-4 and TRBJ2-7; D gene uncertain. The CDR3 covers 12 residues. Trimming took off 2 bases at V and 3 bases at J, with 5 bases between the two ends. The CDR3: CASSLLLYEQYF. The CDR3 coding sequence is TGTGCCAGCAGTTTACTCCTCTACGAGCAGTACTTC.

CDR3 protein: CASSSNGYEQYF. As DNA, the CDR3 is TGTGCCAGCAGCTCGAATGGCTACGAGCAGTACTTC. This chain links TRBV7-3 with TRBJ2-7; no firm D call. Germline values: CDR1 SGHTA, CDR2 FQGTGA. The CDR3 consists of 12 residues. Trimming took off 4 bases at V and 3 bases at J, with 7 bases between the two ends.

The chain employs TRBV12-3 or TRBV12-4 and TRBJ2-2; TRBD2 matches at 8 bases. CDR3 length equals 16 residues. The junction had 11 bases not matched to a gene; V was cut back by 5 bases and J by 6 bases. The DNA of the CDR3 is TGTGCCAGCAGTCCCCTCCTAGTAGCGGGACCCGGGGAGCTGTTTTTT. It yields the protein CASSPLLVAGPGELFF.

This clonotype has at least ten counts. The chain recombines TRBV7-9 with TRBJ2-5, with TRBD2 identical over 12 bases. This CDR3 has 16 amino acids. Germline CDR1 is SEHNR and CDR2 is FQNEAQ (reference sequence). Unmatched junction bases numbered 7, after V lost 6 bases and J lost 2 bases. CDR3 sequence reads: CASSFGLAGFQETQYF. The CDR3 DNA is TGTGCCAGCAGTTTCGGACTAGCGGGATTTCAAGAGACCCAGTACTTC.

This clonotype was counted many times. The rearrangement uses TRBV14 and TRBJ2-5; D not certain. The CDR3 extends over 13 amino acids. From germline, CDR1 is SGHDN and CDR2 FVKESK. Deletions cut 3 bases from V and 5 bases from J, with 10 bases between. This CDR3 reads CASSHLGVETQYF. For the CDR3, the DNA is TGTGCCAGCAGCCATTTAGGTGTGGAGACCCAGTACTTC.

J is TRBJ1-5 and V is TRBV24-1, with TRBD1 matching over 7 bases. Germline V gene data show CDR1 as KGHDR and CDR2 as SFDVKD. The CDR3 consists of 15 residues. V trimming: 4 bases; J trimming: 0 bases; junction bases outside the gene matches: 2. This CDR3 is CATSEGTDSNQPQHF. The CDR3 DNA is TGTGCCACCAGTGAGGGGACAGATAGCAATCAGCCCCAGCATTTT.

Ten or more counts support this clonotype. This sequence joins TRBV27 and TRBJ1-5, with 7 positions matching TRBD1. The J segment lost 6 bases and the V segment lost 4 bases, leaving 6 bases of the junction unmatched. The CDR3 consists of 14 residues. Per the germline V gene, CDR1 is MNHEY and CDR2 is SMNVEV (reference sequence). The CDR3, as DNA: TGTGCCAGCAGTTCCCGACAGGGAGTTCAGCCCCAGCATTTT. It is translated as CASSSRQGVQPQHF.

This clonotype was counted at least ten times. The chain has TRBV7-9 and TRBJ2-7; the match to TRBD2 covers 7 bases. From germline, CDR1 is SEHNR and CDR2 FQNEAQ (reference sequence). Germline trimming cut 5 bases from V and 1 base from J; bases unmatched to any gene: 8. The CDR3 covers 15 residues. DNA for the CDR3: TGTGCCAGCAGCCTGACCGGGGAGGGATCCTACGAGCAGTACTTC. Encoded protein: CASSLTGEGSYEQYF.

V and J are TRBV12-3 or TRBV12-4 and TRBJ1-1, with D perhaps TRBD1 (5 bases). The CDR3 loop spans 14 amino acids. V was clipped by 2 bases and J by 4 bases, with 11 bases between them. CDR3 DNA sequence: TGTGCCAGCAGTTTAACAGGAAACCCCACTGAAGCTTTCTTT. This sequence encodes CASSLTGNPTEAFF.

The chain uses TRBV18 and TRBJ1-5; TRBD1 might be the D (5 bases). The CDR3 loop spans 16 amino acids. Germline assignment: CDR1 KGHSH and CDR2 LQKENI. Trimming pared 2 bases from V and 6 bases from J, leaving 17 bases between. The CDR3 here is CASSPGTPQGRQPQHF. CDR3 nucleotide sequence: TGTGCCAGCTCACCAGGCACCCCGCAGGGCCGTCAGCCCCAGCATTTT.

This clonotype has ten or more counts. This chain's CDR3 is CASSFGVYGYTF. In DNA form, the CDR3 reads TGTGCCAGCAGTTTTGGTGTCTATGGCTACACCTTC. The V call is TRBV28, the J call TRBJ1-2; D remains ambiguous. The CDR3 runs to 12 residues. The V and J ends lost 3 bases and 4 bases respectively, with 6 bases between them. CDR1 is MDHEN and CDR2 is SYDVKM in the germline V gene.

Worth noting for this clonotype: The germline gene is not matched at one end of the junction; a read error may be the cause. CDR3 loop: CASSQGSNQPQPF. CDR3 coding DNA: TGTGCCAGCTCCCAGGGGAGCAATCAGCCCCAGCCTTTT. The rearrangement uses TRBV18 and TRBJ1-5; the D gene is possibly TRBD1 (6 bases). Germline V CDR1 and CDR2: KGHSH, LQKENI. The CDR3 totals 13 residues.

This clonotype was detected ten times or more. The chain joins TRBV5-1 to TRBJ2-7; D is unclear. The germline V and J ends were trimmed by 3 bases and 3 bases, with 10 bases remaining between them. The CDR3 runs 13 residues. Looked up from germline, CDR1 is SGHRS and CDR2 is YFSETQ. CDR3 bases: TGCGCCAGCAGCTCCCCCGCCGGCTACGAGCAGTACTTC. Its protein is CASSSPAGYEQYF.

This chain uses TRBV30 with TRBJ1-1; weak D call: TRBD1 (5 bases). V lost 3 bases and J 6 bases, leaving 11 bases between the germline ends. Per germline, CDR1 GTSNPN and CDR2 SVGIG (reference sequence). The CDR3 loop spans 12 amino acids. DNA for the CDR3: TGTGCCTGGAGCCTAGGGGTCGCTGAAGCTTTCTTT. Translated, it gives CAWSLGVAEAFF. The full variable domain, in which reference TRBV30 and TRBJ1-1 provide the parts outside the CDR3, is SQTIHQWPATLVQPVGSPLSLECTVEGTSNPNLYWYRQAAGRGLQLLFYSVGIGQISSEVPQNLSASRPQDRQFILSSKKLLLSDSGFYLCAWSLGVAEAFFGQGTRLTVV.

The chain links TRBV6-2 or TRBV6-3 to TRBJ2-7; D gene uncertain. Trimming cost V 7 bases and J 7 bases, with 20 bases left between them. This CDR3 contains 14 residues. CDR1 MNHEY and CDR2 SVGEGT come from the germline V gene. CDR3 sequence reads: CASTNGVAALEQYF. CDR3 DNA sequence: TGTGCCAGCACCAACGGAGTAGCAGCGCTGGAGCAGTACTTC.

This clonotype was detected ten times or more. The chain recombines TRBV20-1 with TRBJ1-5; TRBD1 matches 8 bases. CDR1 and CDR2 (germline): DFQATT, SNEGSKA (reference sequence). The CDR3 consists of 14 residues. The trim removed 1 base at V and 3 bases at J, leaving 2 bases unmatched. This chain's CDR3 is CSARGTGPNQPQHF. Written as DNA, the CDR3 is TGCAGTGCTAGAGGGACAGGGCCCAATCAGCCCCAGCATTTT.

This clonotype was recorded many times. V and J are TRBV15 and TRBJ1-2; no clear D. Germline V gene data show CDR1 as LNHNV and CDR2 as YYDKDF (reference sequence). The CDR3 extends over 13 amino acids. Trimming removed 0 bases at V and 6 bases at J, with 8 bases between. CDR3 bases: TGTGCCACCAGCAGAGACAGTACGAATGGCTACACCTTC. It is translated as CATSRDSTNGYTF.

There are many counts of this clonotype. The CDR3 sequence: CASSLGSETEAFF. For the CDR3, the DNA is TGCGCCAGCAGCTTGGGTTCAGAGACTGAAGCTTTCTTT. This sequence joins TRBV5-1 and TRBJ1-1; D uncertain. Trimming stripped 0 bases from V and 5 bases from J, with 8 bases between. CDR1 is SGHRS and CDR2 is YFSETQ in the germline V gene. CDR3 length: 13 residues.

This clonotype was recorded many times. The chain has TRBV27 and TRBJ2-5, with 7 bases identical to TRBD1. There are 14 residues in the CDR3. Germline V gives CDR1 MNHEY, CDR2 SMNVEV (reference sequence). Unmatched junction bases numbered 5, after V lost 2 bases and J lost 5 bases. The CDR3 loop is CASSLDRETETQYF. CDR3 nucleotide sequence: TGTGCCAGCAGTTTAGACAGGGAAACGGAGACCCAGTACTTC.

The chain employs TRBV6-2 or TRBV6-3 and TRBJ1-1; D call uncertain. CDR1 MNHEY and CDR2 SVGEGT come from the germline V gene. The ends were cut back, 2 bases at V and 11 bases at J, with 15 bases in the middle. The CDR3 runs 13 residues. CDR3 bases: TGTGCCAGCAGTTACATCGAAAAAGGTCGTGCTTTCTTT. It translates to CASSYIEKGRAFF.

The chain has TRBV6-1 and TRBJ2-7; 12 bases line up with TRBD2. V lost 5 bases, J lost 6 bases, and 11 bases stayed unmatched. Germline V gene lookup returns CDR1 MNHNS and CDR2 SASEGT. CDR3 size: 16 residues. The CDR3 nucleotides are TGTGCCAGCAGTCGGGCTAGCGGGAGGGCGGTGGGCGAGCAGTACTTC. Translated, it gives CASSRASGRAVGEQYF.

Worth noting for this clonotype: Compared with germline, one end of the junction differs, possibly owing to a read error. The rearrangement uses TRBV13 and TRBJ1-2; 7 bases agree with TRBD1. CDR1 and CDR2 from the germline V gene are PRHDT and FYEKMQ (reference sequence). This CDR3 spans 14 amino acids. As DNA, the CDR3 is TGTGGCAGCAGCTCCGACAGGGATAACTACGGCTACACCTTC. Protein product: CGSSSDRDNYGYTF.

On this clonotype itself: It may be a read error: a sequence one base away is much more abundant. This sequence joins TRBV20-1 and TRBJ2-7; 8 nucleotides agree with TRBD2. This CDR3 is built from 13 residues. The germline V gene has CDR1 DFQATT and CDR2 SNEGSKA (reference sequence). The CDR3 sequence: CSHLSGASYEQHF. CDR3 nucleotide sequence: TGCAGCCACCTTAGCGGGGCATCCTACGAGCAGCACTTC.

The gene calls are TRBV6-5 and TRBJ1-1; D gene unclear. V was pared by 3 bases and J by 6 bases, with 20 bases between. CDR3 length: 16 amino acids. Germline assignment: CDR1 MNHEY and CDR2 SVGAGI. Here the CDR3 DNA reads TGTGCCAGCAGTTATCTGTGGGCCACAAGGGATGCTGAAGCTTTCTTT. Translated, it gives CASSYLWATRDAEAFF.

The chain has TRBV12-3 or TRBV12-4 and TRBJ2-2, with D unclear. Trimming took 3 bases from V and 5 from J, leaving 7 bases between them. The CDR3 is 13 residues long. CDR3 bases: TGTGCCAGCAGTTTTGGGGTAACCGGGGAGCTGTTTTTT. It yields the protein CASSFGVTGELFF.

Only a few counts were recorded for this clonotype. The rearrangement links TRBV30 to TRBJ2-7; D remains unclear. V lost 6 bases and J lost 0, with 21 bases in between. The germline CDR1 and CDR2 sequences are GTSNPN and SVGIG (reference sequence). The CDR3 spans 16 residues. CDR3: CACRAPDPKSSYEQYF. Here the CDR3 DNA reads TGTGCCTGCAGAGCGCCCGACCCCAAGAGCTCCTACGAGCAGTACTTC.

Many counts were recorded for this clonotype. The chain combines TRBV5-1 with TRBJ2-7; 13 bases match TRBD2. The J segment lost 3 bases and the V segment lost 3 bases, leaving 3 bases of the junction unmatched. The V gene's germline CDR1 is SGHRS and CDR2 YFSETQ. The CDR3 covers 15 residues. In nucleotides, the CDR3 is TGCGCCAGCAGCTCGGGACTAGCGGGAATCTACGAGCAGTACTTC. Amino acids: CASSSGLAGIYEQYF.

This clonotype has a count of ten or more. The rearrangement joins TRBV19 to TRBJ1-5; D may be TRBD1 (5 bases). The germline V gene encodes CDR1 LNHDA and CDR2 SQIVND (reference sequence). The CDR3 totals 15 residues. V lost 7 bases to trimming and J lost 1 base, with 14 bases between them. The CDR3 nucleotides are TGTGCCAGTAAGTCCCTCGACAGAAGCAATCAGCCCCAGCATTTT. Its translation is CASKSLDRSNQPQHF.

The chain links TRBV7-9 to TRBJ1-6, with D hard to call. The germline V and J ends were trimmed by 7 bases and 9 bases, with 19 bases remaining between them. There are 15 residues in the CDR3. Germline loops: CDR1 SEHNR, CDR2 FQNEAQ (reference sequence). The CDR3: CASNRGNGESSPLHF. As DNA, the CDR3 is TGTGCCAGCAATCGAGGTAATGGTGAAAGTTCACCCCTCCACTTT.